This is a list of T cell receptor beta chains from one sample in a study of Ad26.COV2.S vaccination and SARS-CoV-2 variants. Measured with immunoSEQ multiplex PCR; TCRdb has only the in-frame clones, and not every one. In the table there are roughly 420,000 clones, 88% of which are singletons. The specimen comprised peripheral blood, sampled in a trial of Ad26.COV2.S vaccine versus placebo. The receptors originated from a person between 18 and 60 years old who received the Ad26.COV2.S COVID-19 vaccine or a placebo. The CDR3 runs from the conserved cysteine through the conserved F or W. D genes are given only for firm matches. Clone size is stated in some rows and not others, as once, few, many or a class when expanded.

D,V,size,J,DNA,CDR3
NA,TRBV19,NA,TRBJ2-2,TGTGCCAGTAGTCTGATGGGGCACGCCGGGGAGCTGTTTTTT,CASSLMGHAGELFF
TRBD1,TRBV7-2,NA,TRBJ1-5,TGTGCCAGCAGCTTAGTACCCAGGGGGCAAGGTCAGCCCCAGCATTTT,CASSLVPRGQGQPQHF
NA,TRBV19,NA,TRBJ1-5,TGTGCCAGTCGAATCCTGGGCAGTTCGAATCAGCCCCAGCATTTT,CASRILGSSNQPQHF
TRBD2,TRBV3-1/TRBV3-2,NA,TRBJ2-2,TGTGCCAGCAGCCATAGCGGGACAACGAACACCGGGGAGCTGTTTTTT,CASSHSGTTNTGELFF
TRBD1,TRBV11-2,NA,TRBJ1-5,TGTGCCAGCAAATGCTCGGGGACAGGGATAAATAGCAATCAGCCCCAGCATTTT,CASKCSGTGINSNQPQHF
NA,TRBV6-2/TRBV6-3,NA,TRBJ2-1,TGTGCCAGCAGTTCCGGGACGCCCTACAGCTCCTACAATGAGCAGTTCTTC,CASSSGTPYSSYNEQFF
TRBD1,TRBV4-2,NA,TRBJ2-2,TGTGCCAGCAGCCTGCGACAGGGAGAGAACACCGGGGAGCTGTTTTTT,CASSLRQGENTGELFF
TRBD2,TRBV5-4,NA,TRBJ2-3,TGTGCCAGCAGCTCCTTTCTAGCGGGGGGCCCGATGAATACGCAGTATTTT,CASSSFLAGGPMNTQYF
TRBD2,TRBV28,NA,TRBJ2-4,TGTGCCAGCAGTTCCATAATAGCGGGAGAAAACATTCAGTACTTC,CASSSIIAGENIQYF
NA,TRBV5-1,NA,TRBJ2-6,TGCGCCAGCAGCCTCACTCCCCAGGGGCCTTTCCGCTCTGGGGCCAACGTCCTGACTTTC,CASSLTPQGPFRSGANVLTF
TRBD1,TRBV5-6,NA,TRBJ2-1,TGTGCCAGCAGCCTTACAGGGGATGAGCAGTTCTTC,CASSLTGDEQFF
TRBD1,TRBV9,NA,TRBJ1-3,TGTGCCAGCAGCCCCCAGGGGGGTAATGGAAACACCATATATTTT,CASSPQGGNGNTIYF
NA,TRBV3-1/TRBV3-2,NA,TRBJ1-4,TGTGCCAGCAGCCAAGTTTTAGCGGACAGAGGTGAAAAACTGTTTTTT,CASSQVLADRGEKLFF
NA,TRBV11-2,NA,TRBJ2-2,TGTGCCAGCAGCCCGGGGTTATTGAACACCGGGGAGCTGTTTTTT,CASSPGLLNTGELFF
NA,TRBV7-2,NA,TRBJ2-1,TGTGCCAGCAGCTTAGACAGGGTCAATGAGCAGTTCTTC,CASSLDRVNEQFF
NA,TRBV30,NA,TRBJ1-1,TGTGCCTGGAGCGCCGGAGGGAACACTGAAGCTTTCTTT,CAWSAGGNTEAFF
TRBD1,TRBV19,once,TRBJ1-5,TGTGCCAGTAGTATCGGGACAGGAGATAGCAATCAGCCCCAGCATTTT,CASSIGTGDSNQPQHF
NA,TRBV27,NA,TRBJ2-7,TGTGCCAGCAGTTTAAGGGGCGACTACGAGCAGTACTTC,CASSLRGDYEQYF
NA,TRBV4-1,NA,TRBJ1-4,TGCGCCAGCAGCCAGGTTGGGCAAAATGAAAAACTGTTTTTT,CASSQVGQNEKLFF
NA,TRBV4-1,once,TRBJ1-4,TGCGCCAGCAGCCTTGGTATCACCAAAGCAACTAATGAAAAACTGTTTTTT,CASSLGITKATNEKLFF
TRBD1,TRBV29-1,NA,TRBJ2-1,TGCAGCGTTTTCCGACAGGGAAGCTATGAGCAGTTCTTC,CSVFRQGSYEQFF
TRBD2,TRBV7-2,NA,TRBJ2-1,TGTGCCAGCAGCGAATATGGGGGGGGGAACAATGAGCAGTTCTTC,CASSEYGGGNNEQFF
NA,TRBV28,NA,TRBJ1-1,TGTGCCAGCACCCTTACAAGTAGACGGAACGACGTAGCTTTCTTT,CASTLTSRRNDVAFF
NA,TRBV14,NA,TRBJ1-6,TGTGCCAGCAGCCAGGGTAAAAGTTCACCCCTCCACTTT,CASSQGKSSPLHF
NA,TRBV5-6,NA,TRBJ2-5,TGTGCCAGCAGCCAGGACAGGGAGGGTCCCCAGTACTTC,CASSQDREGPQYF
NA,TRBV7-9,NA,TRBJ2-5,TGTGCCAGCAGCTTAGTACAGCGGCAGGCCCAAGAGACCCAGTACTTC,CASSLVQRQAQETQYF
NA,TRBV7-2,NA,TRBJ2-5,TGTGCCAGCAGCTTAGCGACGGGGGCTTGGACCCAGTACTTC,CASSLATGAWTQYF
NA,TRBV7-2,NA,TRBJ1-2,TGTGCCAGCCGCCAGAGAAGGGACCTGGGAGGCTACACCTTC,CASRQRRDLGGYTF
NA,TRBV21-1,NA,TRBJ2-4,TGTGCCAGCAGCAAAGCCCCCGGACGAGCGAAAGCCAAAAACATTCAGTACTTC,CASSKAPGRAKAKNIQYF
TRBD1,TRBV7-8,NA,TRBJ2-4,TGTGCCAGCAGCTTAGGGACAGGGGACATTCAGTACTTC,CASSLGTGDIQYF
TRBD2,TRBV4-2,NA,TRBJ2-1,TGTGCCAGCAGCCTCGGGGGGGGGATGAATGAGCAGTTCTTC,CASSLGGGMNEQFF
TRBD1,TRBV30,NA,TRBJ1-5,TGTGCCTGGAGTAACAGGGGGCGGGGGGATCAGCCCCAGCATTTT,CAWSNRGRGDQPQHF
NA,TRBV5-4,NA,TRBJ2-5,TGTGCCAGCAGCCCGGACGCTGGAGGGACCCAGTACTTC,CASSPDAGGTQYF
NA,TRBV7-2,once,TRBJ2-1,TGTGCCAGCAGCTTATCCCCTCAGGGTGTCGTTGAGCAGTTCTTC,CASSLSPQGVVEQFF
NA,TRBV11-2,NA,TRBJ2-7,TGTGCCAGCAGCTTACAGAGGGACTCCTACGAGCAGTACTTC,CASSLQRDSYEQYF
NA,TRBV13,NA,TRBJ2-2,TGTGCCAGCAGCTTAGCAGGGAGTAGGGACACCGGGGAGCTGTTTTTT,CASSLAGSRDTGELFF
NA,TRBV19,few,TRBJ1-5,TGTGCCAGTAGTATGAGACAGGTAAACAATCAGCCCCAGCATTTT,CASSMRQVNNQPQHF
NA,TRBV30,NA,TRBJ1-2,TGTGCCTGGAGTGTGAACTATGGCTACACCTTC,CAWSVNYGYTF
NA,TRBV29-1,NA,TRBJ2-7,TGCAGCGTTGGGTCCAGATATTACGAGCAGTACTTC,CSVGSRYYEQYF
NA,TRBV7-2,NA,TRBJ2-5,TGTGCCAGCAGCTTAGAGACGCAAGAGACCCAGTACTTC,CASSLETQETQYF
NA,TRBV5-1,NA,TRBJ1-2,TGCGCCAGCAGCTTAGAGACTAACTATGGCTACACCTTC,CASSLETNYGYTF
NA,TRBV6-1,NA,TRBJ2-7,TGTGCCAGCAGTGAAGCGGGGGGCCGTTCCTACGAGCAGTACTTC,CASSEAGGRSYEQYF
NA,TRBV10-3,NA,TRBJ2-3,TGTGCCATCAGTGAAGGGTTTAGCACAGATACGCAGTATTTT,CAISEGFSTDTQYF
NA,TRBV7-8,NA,TRBJ2-5,TGTGCCAGCAGCTTCTCCCCAGAGACCCAGTACTTC,CASSFSPETQYF
NA,TRBV7-2,NA,TRBJ2-4,TGTGCCAGCAGCCTTCCCGGGCTCCGATTAGCCAAAAACATTCAGTACTTC,CASSLPGLRLAKNIQYF
TRBD1,TRBV11-2,NA,TRBJ2-5,TGTGCCAGCAGCTTATACCCACAGGGGGAGACCCAGTACTTC,CASSLYPQGETQYF